The 7 T cell receptor beta chains below come from one sample, sequenced in a study of blood T cell repertoires in COVID-19. Measured with immunoSEQ multiplex PCR; TCRdb has only the in-frame clones, and not every one. The sample lists tens of thousands of clones; about 91% were seen once. The sample was peripheral blood. The source is a woman in her seventies with active COVID-19.

This clone appeared a few times. The V gene is TRBV6-5, the J gene TRBJ2-5, with TRBD2 identical over 9 bases. The CDR3 sequence is 15 residues long. Germline V gene lookup returns CDR1 MNHEY and CDR2 SVGAGI. V lost 2 bases and J lost 5; bases outside the gene matches: 6. The CDR3 is CASSYGRGGGETQYF. The CDR3 region has the DNA TGTGCCAGCAGTTACGGGCGGGGGGGCGGCGAGACCCAGTACTTC.

The V call is TRBV14, the J call TRBJ1-1; 10 bases line up with TRBD1. Unmatched junction bases numbered 3, after V lost 6 bases and J lost 2 bases. The CDR3 covers 14 residues. Per germline, CDR1 SGHDN and CDR2 FVKESK. CDR3 region: CASSMTGGNTEAFF. For the CDR3, the DNA is TGTGCCAGCAGTATGACAGGGGGCAACACTGAAGCTTTCTTT.

J is TRBJ2-1 and V is TRBV27, with TRBD2 matching over 8 bases. CDR1 MNHEY and CDR2 SMNVEV come from the germline V gene (reference sequence). With V trimmed by 3 bases and J by 9 bases, 4 bases remained unmatched. This CDR3 is built from 13 residues. This CDR3 reads CASSFSAGGEQFF. In nucleotides, the CDR3 is TGTGCCAGCAGTTTTTCTGCGGGGGGTGAGCAGTTCTTC.

This sequence joins TRBV6-5 and TRBJ2-2, with a weak D call TRBD1 (6 bases). The CDR3 totals 14 residues. The ends were cut back, 7 bases at V and 2 bases at J, with 11 bases in the middle. CDR1 is MNHEY, CDR2 SVGAGI, per germline. The CDR3 sequence: CASMRQVNTGELFF. CDR3 in DNA: TGTGCCAGCATGAGACAGGTCAACACCGGGGAGCTGTTTTTT.

This clone was detected a few times. The rearrangement joins TRBV7-9 to TRBJ1-2; the D gene is possibly TRBD1 (6 bases). V was trimmed by 6 bases and J by 8 bases, leaving 16 bases between them. The germline V gene encodes CDR1 SEHNR and CDR2 FQNEAQ (reference sequence). This CDR3 contains 13 residues. The DNA of the CDR3 is TGTGCCAGCAGTTACCTCAGGGGAGAGGGCTACACCTTC. As protein: CASSYLRGEGYTF.

The chain recombines TRBV15 with TRBJ1-5, with 7 bases matching TRBD1. The CDR3 is 13 residues long. V lost 4 bases to trimming and J lost 11 bases; unmatched junction nucleotides: 8. The germline V gene has CDR1 LNHNV and CDR2 YYDKDF (reference sequence). The CDR3 protein is CATSTQGHQAQHF. Here the CDR3 DNA reads TGTGCCACCAGCACACAGGGGCACCAAGCCCAGCATTTT.

The genes are TRBV28 and TRBJ1-5; 9 nucleotides align to TRBD1. The V gene end was trimmed by 3 bases and the J gene end by 4 bases; junction bases not matched to a gene: 4. This CDR3 comprises 15 residues. Germline CDR1 is MDHEN and CDR2 is SYDVKM. The CDR3 protein is CASSFGTGRNQPQHF. The CDR3, as DNA: TGTGCCAGCAGTTTCGGGACAGGGAGGAATCAGCCCCAGCATTTT. The variable domain in full, completed from reference TRBV28 and TRBJ1-5, reads DVKVTQSSRYLVKRTGEKVFLECVQDMDHENMFWYRQDPGLGLRLIYFSYDVKMKEKGDIPEGYSVSREKKERFSLILESASTNQTSMYLCASSFGTGRNQPQHFGDGTRLSIL.